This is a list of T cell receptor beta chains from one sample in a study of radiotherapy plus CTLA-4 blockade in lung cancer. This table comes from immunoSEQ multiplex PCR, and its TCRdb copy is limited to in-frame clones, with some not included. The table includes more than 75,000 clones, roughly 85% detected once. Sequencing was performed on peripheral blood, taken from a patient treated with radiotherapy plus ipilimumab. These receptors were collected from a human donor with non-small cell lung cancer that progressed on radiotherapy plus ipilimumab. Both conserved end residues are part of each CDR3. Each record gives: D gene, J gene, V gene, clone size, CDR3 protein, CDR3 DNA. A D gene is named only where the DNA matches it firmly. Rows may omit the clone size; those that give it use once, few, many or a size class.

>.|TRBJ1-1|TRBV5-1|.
CASSLATGANTEAFF
TGCGCCAGCAGCTTGGCGACAGGAGCCAACACTGAAGCTTTCTTT
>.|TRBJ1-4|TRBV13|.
CASRVAGESEKLFF
TGTGCCAGCAGGGTGGCAGGGGAGAGTGAAAAACTGTTTTTT
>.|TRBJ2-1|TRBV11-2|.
CASSLDGRGRDEQFF
TGTGCCAGCAGCTTAGATGGGAGGGGGAGGGATGAGCAGTTCTTC
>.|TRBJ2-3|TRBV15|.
CATSTRTGSTDTQYF
TGTGCCACCAGCACCCGAACAGGCTCCACAGATACGCAGTATTTT
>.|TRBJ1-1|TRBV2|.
CATDRNTEAFF
TGTGCCACCGACAGGAACACTGAAGCTTTCTTT
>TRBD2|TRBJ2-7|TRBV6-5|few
CASSLGLAGPREQYF
TGTGCCAGCAGTTTGGGACTAGCGGGCCCCCGGGAGCAGTACTTC
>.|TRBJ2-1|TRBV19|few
CASSIDRSSYNEQFF
TGTGCCAGTAGTATCGACCGGAGCTCCTACAATGAGCAGTTCTTC
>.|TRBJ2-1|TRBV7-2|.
CASSLFSSNEQFF
TGTGCCAGCAGCTTATTCTCCAGTAATGAGCAGTTCTTC
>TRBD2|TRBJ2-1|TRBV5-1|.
CASSLLAGANNEQFF
TGCGCCAGCAGCTTACTAGCGGGAGCGAACAATGAGCAGTTCTTC
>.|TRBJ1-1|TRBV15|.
CATSRERGWTEAFF
TGTGCCACCAGCAGAGAACGGGGGTGGACTGAAGCTTTCTTT
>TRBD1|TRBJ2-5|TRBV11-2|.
CASSSGQRKETQYF
TGTGCCAGCAGCTCGGGACAGAGGAAAGAGACCCAGTACTTC
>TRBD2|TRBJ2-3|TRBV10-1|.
CASSATSGSGDTQYF
TGCGCCAGCAGTGCCACTAGCGGGAGTGGAGATACGCAGTATTTT
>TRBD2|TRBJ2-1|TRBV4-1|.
CASSRKREGLNEQFF
TGCGCCAGCAGCCGAAAGCGGGAGGGCCTCAATGAGCAGTTCTTC
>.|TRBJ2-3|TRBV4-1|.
CASSLGQNTDTQYF
TGCGCCAGCAGCCTCGGACAAAACACAGATACGCAGTATTTT
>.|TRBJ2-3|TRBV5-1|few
CASSLNGRASTDTQYF
TGCGCCAGCAGCTTAAACGGGAGAGCTAGCACAGATACGCAGTATTTT
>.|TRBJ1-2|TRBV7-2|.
CASSFRVSGYTF
TGTGCCAGCAGCTTCAGGGTTTCCGGCTACACCTTC